This T cell receptor (beta chain) was profiled in a study of Graves' ophthalmopathy and Graves' hyperthyroidism. Broader study findings: Also, most clonotypes expanded in the thyroid above 0.001 frequency appeared in blood.

This clonotype occurred many times. The antigen remains unidentified. Using RNA transcripts, the TCR beta CDR3 regions were amplified. The workflow started with a first-round RT-PCR run with HTBI primers and then moved on to a second-round multiplex PCR. TCRdb itself ran the multiplex PCR reads through MiXCR, one entry per CDR3 protein. Here the sample spans about 400,000 distinct CDR3 sequences, about a sixth being singletons. The CDR3 extends over 17 amino acids. From germline, CDR1 is MNHEY and CDR2 SVGEGT. Between the trimmed V and J ends, which lost 4 bases and 7 bases, there was a span of 22 bases.

The TCR was taken from a woman between 18 and 29 years old with Graves' ophthalmopathy. V is TRBV6-2 or TRBV6-3 and J is TRBJ2-2; weak D call: TRBD2 (6 bases). Sequenced material: peripheral blood. The CDR3 DNA follows: TGTGCCAGCAGTTTCGCCAGGCCAGACCCCGGGGGCGGGGAGCTGTTTTTT. It yields the protein CASSFARPDPGGGELFF.